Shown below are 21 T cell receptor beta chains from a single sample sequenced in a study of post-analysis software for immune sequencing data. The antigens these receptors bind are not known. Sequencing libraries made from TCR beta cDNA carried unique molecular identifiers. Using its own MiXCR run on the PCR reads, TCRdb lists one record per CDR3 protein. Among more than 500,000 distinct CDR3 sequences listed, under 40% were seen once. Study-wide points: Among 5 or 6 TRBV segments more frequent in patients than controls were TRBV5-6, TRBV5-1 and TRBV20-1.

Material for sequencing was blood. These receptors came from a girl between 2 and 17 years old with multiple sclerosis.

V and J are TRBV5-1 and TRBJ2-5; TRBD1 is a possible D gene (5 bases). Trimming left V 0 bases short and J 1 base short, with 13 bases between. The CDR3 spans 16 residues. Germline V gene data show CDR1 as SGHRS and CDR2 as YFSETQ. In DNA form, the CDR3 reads TGCGCCAGCAGCTTGGGGGCCGCAGGGCTCCAAGAGACCCAGTACTTC. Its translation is CASSLGAAGLQETQYF.

CDR3 sequence reads: CASSPDRTYRGEQYF. DNA of the CDR3: TGTGCCAGCTCACCGGACAGGACTTATCGAGGCGAGCAGTACTTC. This rearrangement joins TRBV18 to TRBJ2-4; TRBD1 matches at 7 bases. Judging by the DNA end, TRBJ2-7 fits better; the J call may be wrong. The CDR3 is 15 amino acids. CDR1 is KGHSH and CDR2 is LQKENI in the germline V gene.

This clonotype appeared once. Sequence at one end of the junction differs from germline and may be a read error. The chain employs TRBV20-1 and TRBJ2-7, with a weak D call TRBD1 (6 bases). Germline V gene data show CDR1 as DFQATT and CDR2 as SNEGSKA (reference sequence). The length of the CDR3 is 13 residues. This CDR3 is CSASADSSYEQYF. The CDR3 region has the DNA TGCAGTGCTAGCGCGGACAGCTCCTATGAGCAGTACTTC.

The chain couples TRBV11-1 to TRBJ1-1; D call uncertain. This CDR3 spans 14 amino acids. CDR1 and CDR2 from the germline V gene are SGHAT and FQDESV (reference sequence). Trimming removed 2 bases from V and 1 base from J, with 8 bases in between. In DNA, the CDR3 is TGTGCCAGCAGCTTAATCCGGGGGAACACTGAAGCTTTCTTT. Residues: CASSLIRGNTEAFF.

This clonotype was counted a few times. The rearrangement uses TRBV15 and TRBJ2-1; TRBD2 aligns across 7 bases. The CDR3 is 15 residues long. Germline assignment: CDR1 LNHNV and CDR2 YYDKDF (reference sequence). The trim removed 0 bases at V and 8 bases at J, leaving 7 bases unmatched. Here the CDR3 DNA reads TGTGCCACCAGCAGAGATGGGACGGGGGGTCATGAGCAGTTCTTC. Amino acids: CATSRDGTGGHEQFF.

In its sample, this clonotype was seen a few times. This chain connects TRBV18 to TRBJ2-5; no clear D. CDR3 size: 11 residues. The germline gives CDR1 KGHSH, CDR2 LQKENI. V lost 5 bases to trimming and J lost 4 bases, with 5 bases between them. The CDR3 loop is CASSDRETQYF. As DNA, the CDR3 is TGTGCCAGCTCAGACCGAGAGACCCAGTACTTC. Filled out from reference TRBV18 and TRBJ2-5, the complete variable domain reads NAGVMQNPRHLVRRRGQEARLRCSPMKGHSHVYWYRQLPEEGLKFMVYLQKENIIDESGMPKERFSAEFPKEGPSILRIQQVVRGDSAAYFCASSDRETQYFGPGTRLLVL.

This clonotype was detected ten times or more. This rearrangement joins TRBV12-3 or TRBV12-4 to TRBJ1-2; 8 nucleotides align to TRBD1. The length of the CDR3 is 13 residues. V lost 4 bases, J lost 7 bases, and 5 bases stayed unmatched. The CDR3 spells CASSSGGEVGYTF. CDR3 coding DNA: TGTGCCAGCAGTTCAGGGGGCGAGGTTGGCTACACCTTC.

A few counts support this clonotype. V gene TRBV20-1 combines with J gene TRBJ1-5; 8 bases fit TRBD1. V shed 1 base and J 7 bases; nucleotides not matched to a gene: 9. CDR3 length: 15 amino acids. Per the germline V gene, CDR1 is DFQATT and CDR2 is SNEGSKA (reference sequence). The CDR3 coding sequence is TGCAGTGCTAGAGGCCTGGACAGGGTACAACAGCCCCAGCATTTT. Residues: CSARGLDRVQQPQHF.

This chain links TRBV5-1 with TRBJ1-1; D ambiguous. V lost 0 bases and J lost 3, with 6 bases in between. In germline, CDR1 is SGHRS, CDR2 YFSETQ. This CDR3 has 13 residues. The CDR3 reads CASSLERDTEAFF. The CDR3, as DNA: TGCGCCAGCAGCTTGGAGAGAGACACTGAAGCTTTCTTT. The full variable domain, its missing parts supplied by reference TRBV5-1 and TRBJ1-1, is KAGVTQTPRYLIKTRGQQVTLSCSPISGHRSVSWYQQTPGQGLQFLFEYFSETQRNKGNFPGRFSGRQFSNSRSEMNVSTLELGDSALYLCASSLERDTEAFFGQGTRLTVV.

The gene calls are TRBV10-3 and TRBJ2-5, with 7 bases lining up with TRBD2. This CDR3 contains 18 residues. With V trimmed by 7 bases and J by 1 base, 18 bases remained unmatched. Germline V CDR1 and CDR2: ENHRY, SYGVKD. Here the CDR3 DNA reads TGTGCCATCAAACCAGGGACTACCGCGGGTGGGCCCCAAGAGACCCAGTACTTC. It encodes CAIKPGTTAGGPQETQYF.

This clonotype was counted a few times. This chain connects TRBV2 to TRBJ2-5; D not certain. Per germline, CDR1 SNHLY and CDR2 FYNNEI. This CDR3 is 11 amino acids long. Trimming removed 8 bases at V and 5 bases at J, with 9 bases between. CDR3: CASLRGETQYF. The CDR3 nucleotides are TGTGCCAGCCTACGTGGGGAGACCCAGTACTTC.

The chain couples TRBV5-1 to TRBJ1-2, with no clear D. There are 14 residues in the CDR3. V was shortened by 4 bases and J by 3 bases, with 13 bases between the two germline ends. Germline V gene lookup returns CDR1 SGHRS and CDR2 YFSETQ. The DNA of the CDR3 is TGCGCCAGCAGCCGAGGAACACCAGACTATGGCTACACCTTC. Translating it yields CASSRGTPDYGYTF.

The CDR3 DNA reads as TGCAGCGTTGATTTAGGGGAGATCACAGATACGCAGTATTTT. Protein: CSVDLGEITDTQYF. The V call is TRBV29-1, the J call TRBJ2-3, with D perhaps assigned TRBD1 or TRBD2 (5 bases each). In germline, CDR1 is SQVTM, CDR2 ANQGSEA. The V gene lost 3 bases and the J gene lost 2 bases, with 12 bases spanning the gap. This CDR3 spans 14 amino acids.

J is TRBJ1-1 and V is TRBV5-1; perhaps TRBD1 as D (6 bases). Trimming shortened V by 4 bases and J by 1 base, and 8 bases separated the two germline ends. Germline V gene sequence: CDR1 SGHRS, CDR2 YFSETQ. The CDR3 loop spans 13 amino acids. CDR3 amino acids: CASSGTPNTEAFF. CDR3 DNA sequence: TGCGCCAGCAGCGGGACACCGAACACTGAAGCTTTCTTT.

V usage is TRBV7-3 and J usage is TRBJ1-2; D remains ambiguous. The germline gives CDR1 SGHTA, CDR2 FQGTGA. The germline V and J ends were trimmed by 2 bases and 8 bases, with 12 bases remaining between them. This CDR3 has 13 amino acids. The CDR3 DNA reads TGTGCCAGCAGCTTACGGGGAAAGGGAGGCTACACCTTC. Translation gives CASSLRGKGGYTF.

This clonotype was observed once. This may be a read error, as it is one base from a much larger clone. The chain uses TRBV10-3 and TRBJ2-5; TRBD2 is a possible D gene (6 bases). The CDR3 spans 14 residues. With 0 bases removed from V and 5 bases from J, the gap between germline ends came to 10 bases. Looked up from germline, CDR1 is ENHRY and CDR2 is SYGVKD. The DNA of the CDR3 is TGTGCCATCAGTGAGTCTCGGGACTGGGAGACCCAGTACTTC. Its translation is CAISESRDWETQYF.

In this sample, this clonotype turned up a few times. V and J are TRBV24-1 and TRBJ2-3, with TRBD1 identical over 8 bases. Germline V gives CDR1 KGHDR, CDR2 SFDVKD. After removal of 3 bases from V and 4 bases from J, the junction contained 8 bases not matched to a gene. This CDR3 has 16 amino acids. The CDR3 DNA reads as TGTGCCACCAGTGATCCAGGGGGCACGAAGGCAGATACGCAGTATTTT. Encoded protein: CATSDPGGTKADTQYF.

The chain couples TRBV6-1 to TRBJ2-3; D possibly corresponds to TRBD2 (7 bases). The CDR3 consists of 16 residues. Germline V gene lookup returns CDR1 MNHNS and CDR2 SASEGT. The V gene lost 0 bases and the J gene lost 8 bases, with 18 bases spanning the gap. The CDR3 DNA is TGTGCCAGCAGTGAAGCTGGGGAGGGGGGGGGCCGTACGCAGTATTTT. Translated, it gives CASSEAGEGGGRTQYF.

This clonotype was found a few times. CDR3 in amino acids: CATSRDGGQGVNTEKLFF. DNA for the CDR3: TGTGCCACCAGCAGAGATGGGGGACAGGGGGTAAACACCGAAAAACTGTTTTTT. V is TRBV15 and J is TRBJ1-4; TRBD1 aligns across 11 bases. V lost 0 bases, J lost 8 bases, and 11 bases stayed unmatched. This CDR3 is 18 amino acids long. Germline values: CDR1 LNHNV, CDR2 YYDKDF (reference sequence).

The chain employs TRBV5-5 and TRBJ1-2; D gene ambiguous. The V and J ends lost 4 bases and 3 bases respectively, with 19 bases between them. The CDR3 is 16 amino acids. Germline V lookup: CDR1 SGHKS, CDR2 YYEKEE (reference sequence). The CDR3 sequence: CASSRTLPGTDYGYTF. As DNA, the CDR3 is TGTGCCAGCAGCCGCACGTTGCCCGGAACTGACTATGGCTACACCTTC.

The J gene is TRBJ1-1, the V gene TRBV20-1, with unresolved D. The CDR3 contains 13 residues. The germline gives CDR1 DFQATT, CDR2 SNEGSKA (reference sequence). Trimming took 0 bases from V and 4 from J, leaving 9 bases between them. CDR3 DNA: TGCAGTGCTAGAGATCCGGGAGCCACTGAAGCTTTCTTT. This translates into CSARDPGATEAFF.